A single sample is the source of the 25 T cell receptor beta chains below, sequenced in a study of tissue T cells after allogeneic stem cell transplantation (dated 2022 in TCRdb). Libraries were made using the immunoSEQ multiplex PCR assay. Held by TCRdb, this immuneACCESS table contains in-frame sequences only and omits some clones. Under half of the omission traces to an unresolved V gene where checked; the cause of the rest is unknown. The sample has a few thousand clones on record, about 50% of them singletons. In total, the top ten clones hold around 5.5% of the sample. This sample's time point label indicates: mouse harvest day 7 after allogeneic transplant. Each mouse graft consisted of 10^7 T-cell-depleted bone marrow cells plus 10^6 splenic CD5+ T cells and was given by tail vein injection. The sample was gut tissue. The origin of the receptors is a female BALB/c mouse given C57BL/6 T cells with graft-versus-host disease after an allogeneic hematopoietic cell transplant.

A remark on this clone: Genes and germline come from the mouse. The CDR3 end is not reached by the read, which stops 1 residue before it; the germline J gene fills it in. The rearrangement joins TRBV26 to TRBJ2-5; possibly TRBD2 for D (5 bases). V was shortened by 2 bases and J by 3 bases, with 9 bases between the two germline ends. Germline V gene data show CDR1 as KGHPV and CDR2 as FQNQEV (reference sequence). The CDR3 totals 14 residues. CDR3 amino acids: CASSLNWRQDTQYF. Incomplete CDR3 DNA: TGTGCCAGCAGTCTGAACTGGAGGCAAGACACCCAGTAC.

A remark on this clone: Gene labels here are mouse ones. The DNA ends 1 residue before the CDR3 does, and the rest of the CDR3 is filled in from the germline J gene. This chain joins TRBV26 and TRBJ2-4, with D perhaps matching TRBD1 or TRBD2 (6 bases each). V dropped 1 base and J dropped 9 bases, with 11 bases sitting between them. The CDR3 sequence is 13 residues long. In germline, CDR1 is KGHPV, CDR2 FQNQEV (reference sequence). CDR3 amino acids: CASSLLGAWTLYF. CDR3 DNA, as far as it was read: TGTGCCAGCAGTCTGTTGGGGGCTTGGACCTTGTAC.

On this clone: Gene names are mouse gene names. The read ends 1 residue before the CDR3 terminus; that terminus is restored from the germline J gene. Different DNA sequences within this sample yield the same CDR3. This chain connects TRBV26 to TRBJ1-1, with a tentative D call TRBD1 (5 bases). Trimming pared 4 bases from V and 0 bases from J, leaving 6 bases between. The length of the CDR3 is 13 residues. CDR1 is KGHPV, CDR2 FQNQEV, per germline (reference sequence). The DNA read from the CDR3 is TGTGCCAGCAGTCCGGGACAGAACACAGAAGTCTTC. Translated, it gives CASSPGQNTEVF. The full CDR3 sequence reads CASSPGQNTEVFF.

This clone is labeled medium-sized. Mouse names are used for the genes. The read terminates 1 residue before the CDR3 end, so the remaining end is supplied by the germline J gene. This sequence joins TRBV13-3 and TRBJ2-7, with a possible D match to TRBD1 (6 bases). Per the germline V gene, CDR1 is NNHDY and CDR2 is SYVADS. Trimming took off 2 bases at V and 0 bases at J, with 9 bases between the two ends. The length of the CDR3 is 14 residues. CDR3 sequence reads: CASSEDRNSYEQYF. CDR3 bases read: TGTGCCAGCAGTGAAGACAGGAACTCCTATGAACAGTAC.

Points on this clone: Gene names and germline match the mouse. Read data end 1 residue before the CDR3 end; the end is taken from the germline J gene. The chain carries TRBV26 and TRBJ2-7; no firm D call. CDR3 length: 14 residues. Germline CDR1 is KGHPV and CDR2 is FQNQEV (reference sequence). V lost 2 bases, J lost 0 bases, and 8 bases lay in between. CDR3 DNA, as far as it was read: TGTGCCAGCAGTCTGGACTCGAGCTCCTATGAACAGTAC. This encodes CASSLDSSSYEQY. The whole CDR3 is CASSLDSSSYEQYF. Drawing the rest from reference TRBV26 and TRBJ2-7, the complete variable domain is NSKVIQTPRYLVKGQGQKAKMRCIPEKGHPVVFWYQQNKNNEFKFLINFQNQEVLQQIDMTEKRFSAECPSNSPCSLEIQSSEAGDSALYLCASSLDSSSYEQYFGPGTRLTVL.

This clone was found a few times. Germline and genes: mouse. The CDR3 end is not reached by the read, which stops 1 residue before it; the germline J gene fills it in. The V and J genes are TRBV26 and TRBJ2-7, with 7 bases that match TRBD2. The CDR3 totals 12 residues. Germline V gene lookup returns CDR1 KGHPV and CDR2 FQNQEV (reference sequence). V trimming: 3 bases; J trimming: 4 bases; junction bases outside the gene matches: 0. Partial CDR3 DNA: TGTGCCAGCAGTCTTGGGGGGTATGAACAGTAC. Its protein is CASSLGGYEQY. The complete CDR3 reads CASSLGGYEQYF. Combining the CDR3 with reference TRBV26 and TRBJ2-7 gives the whole variable domain NSKVIQTPRYLVKGQGQKAKMRCIPEKGHPVVFWYQQNKNNEFKFLINFQNQEVLQQIDMTEKRFSAECPSNSPCSLEIQSSEAGDSALYLCASSLGGYEQYFGPGTRLTVL.

This clone was detected once. These gene names are mouse names. The observed sequence ends 1 residue before the CDR3 terminus, with the missing tail filled in from the germline J gene. This chain connects TRBV17 to TRBJ2-5; a possible D gene is TRBD1 (5 bases). CDR3 length: 14 amino acids. Per germline, CDR1 MNHDT and CDR2 YYDKIL. Trimming stripped 4 bases from V and 6 bases from J, with 14 bases between. The sequenced CDR3 bases are TGTGCTAGCAGTAACCCCAGGGATGGGGACACCCAGTAC. Amino acid sequence: CASSNPRDGDTQY. The entire CDR3 is CASSNPRDGDTQYF.

A remark on this clone: Germline and genes: mouse. CDR3 bases read: TGCTCCAGCAGTTCCGGGACAGGGCACGAAAGATTATTT. It encodes CSSSSGTGHERLF. The full CDR3 sequence reads CSSSSGTGHERLFF. The gene calls are TRBV23 and TRBJ1-4; the tabulated D call, TRBD1, remains unverified against the DNA. The read is 1 residue too short to cover the CDR3 end, so that end is filled in from the germline J gene. In germline, CDR1 is KGHTA, CDR2 FQNQQP. The CDR3 has 14 residues.

Worth noting for this clone: Each gene name is a mouse one. The read halts 1 residue ahead of the CDR3 end, with the missing end drawn from the germline J gene. This chain joins TRBV12-1 and TRBJ2-1, with 7 bases identical to TRBD2. Germline CDR1 reads SGHSN; CDR2 reads HYEKVE. Trimming at V came to 3 bases and at J to 0 bases, leaving 4 bases not matched to a gene. This CDR3 is built from 15 residues. The CDR3 DNA, read in part, is TGTGCCAGCTCTGTGACTGGGCCTAACTATGCTGAGCAGTTC. Translation: CASSVTGPNYAEQF. The full CDR3 protein reads CASSVTGPNYAEQFF.

Concerning this clone: Genes and germline are mouse. The CDR3 end is not reached by the read, which stops 1 residue before it; the germline J gene fills it in. The V gene is TRBV3, the J gene TRBJ1-1, with 10 bases fitting TRBD1. Germline CDR1 reads SNHLY; CDR2 reads FYNGKV (reference sequence). There are 14 residues in the CDR3. Trimming removed 3 bases from V and 4 bases from J; junction bases left unmatched: 2. The part of the CDR3 DNA that was read is TGTGCCAGCAGCTTGGACAGGGGGGGCACAGAAGTCTTC. Translated, it gives CASSLDRGGTEVF. The complete CDR3 sequence is CASSLDRGGTEVFF.

This clone has only a few counts. Genes and germline come from the mouse. The CDR3 end lies 1 residue beyond the end of the read and is filled in from the germline J gene. The chain joins TRBV23 to TRBJ2-5. The CDR3 length is 13 residues. Per germline, CDR1 KGHTA and CDR2 FQNQQP. The CDR3 sequence: CSSSSQDQDTQYF. Partial CDR3 DNA: TGCTCCAGCAGTTCTCAAGACCAAGACACCCAGTAC.

Worth noting for this clone: Any gene name here is a mouse gene name. The read ends 1 residue shy of where the CDR3 ends; the end is completed using the germline J gene. The V gene is TRBV2, the J gene TRBJ1-2; no reliable D call. Per germline, CDR1 LGHNA and CDR2 YSYQKL. This CDR3 is built from 12 residues. The V end lost 1 base, the J end lost 0 bases, and 0 bases lay between the germline ends. The CDR3 region is CASSQANSDYTF. The CDR3 DNA, read in part, is TGTGCCAGCAGCCAAGCAAACTCCGACTACACC.

Regarding this clone: Germline and genes here are mouse. The CDR3 goes on 1 residue after the read ends, and that part is filled in from the germline J gene. The chain combines TRBV13-1 with TRBJ2-1; the match to TRBD1 covers 8 bases. Losses at the gene ends were 3 bases for V and 0 bases for J; bases not matched to a gene: 2. This CDR3 contains 15 residues. Germline V CDR1 and CDR2: NSHNY, SYGAGN. The part of the CDR3 DNA that was read is TGTGCCAGCAGTGTACAGGGGGGTAACTATGCTGAGCAGTTC. This gives the protein CASSVQGGNYAEQF. The CDR3 as a whole reads CASSVQGGNYAEQFF.

Note on this clone: The listed genes are named as in mouse. The missing CDR3 end, 1 residue past where the read stops, is filled in from the germline J gene. The sample contains more than one DNA sequence encoding this CDR3. V usage is TRBV16 and J usage is TRBJ1-1; D gene unclear. The V gene's germline CDR1 is SGHSA and CDR2 FRNQAP. Trimming left V 1 base short and J 3 bases short, with 6 bases between. The CDR3 is 13 residues long. The covered CDR3 bases are TGTGCAAGCAGCTTAGGACAATACACAGAAGTCTTC. Translation gives CASSLGQYTEVF. The whole CDR3 region reads CASSLGQYTEVFF.

For this clone: The gene symbols are mouse symbols. The read gets to within 1 residue of the CDR3 end, and the germline J gene fills in the rest. This chain joins TRBV3 and TRBJ2-5; 8 bases are a match to TRBD2. The length of the CDR3 is 14 residues. Germline trimming cut 2 bases from V and 5 bases from J; bases unmatched to any gene: 3. Per the germline V gene, CDR1 is SNHLY and CDR2 is FYNGKV (reference sequence). The DNA read from the CDR3 is TGTGCCAGCAGCTTACGGGGGGGCGGAGACACCCAGTAC. Protein: CASSLRGGGDTQY. The whole CDR3 region reads CASSLRGGGDTQYF.

As regards this clone: The genes are named according to mouse. The read is 1 residue too short to cover the CDR3 end, so that end is filled in from the germline J gene. The chain is built from TRBV13-1 and TRBJ1-4, with 9 bases aligning to TRBD1. Germline V gene lookup returns CDR1 NSHNY and CDR2 SYGAGN. V trimming: 6 bases; J trimming: 1 base; junction bases outside the gene matches: 1. The CDR3 covers 14 residues. The CDR3 sequence is CASKDRGSNERLFF. CDR3 DNA (partial): TGTGCCAGCAAGGACAGGGGTTCCAACGAAAGATTATTT.

Turning to this clone: Gene and germline names: mouse. CDR3 DNA, as far as it was read: TGTGGTGCTCCCGGGACAGGGGGAGAACAGTAC. Translated, it gives CGAPGTGGEQY. In full, the CDR3 is CGAPGTGGEQYF. The chain couples TRBV20 to TRBJ2-7, with 11 nucleotides matching TRBD1. The CDR3 end falls 1 residue outside the read, so it is completed with the germline J gene. V gave up 5 bases and J gave up 7 bases; unmatched junction bases: 4. This CDR3 is built from 12 residues. The germline CDR1 and CDR2 sequences are GFQATS and STVNSAI.

Comments on this clone: Mouse gene names apply. The read falls 1 residue short of the CDR3 end, and the missing part is taken from the germline J gene. The chain combines TRBV16 with TRBJ2-1; D is perhaps TRBD1 (6 bases). The V gene lost 3 bases and the J gene lost 4 bases, with 7 bases spanning the gap. Germline lookup yields CDR1 SGHSA and CDR2 FRNQAP. The CDR3 is made up of 13 amino acids. The CDR3 DNA, read in part, is TGTGCAAGCAGCTTTACAGGGTATGCTGAGCAGTTC. It translates to CASSFTGYAEQF. The whole CDR3 is CASSFTGYAEQFF.

By its share, this clone is medium-sized. The germline and genes are mouse ones. The DNA ends 1 residue before the CDR3 does, and the rest of the CDR3 is filled in from the germline J gene. This sequence joins TRBV26 and TRBJ1-2; D not certain. Germline lookup yields CDR1 KGHPV and CDR2 FQNQEV (reference sequence). This CDR3 spans 12 amino acids. Trimming shortened V by 2 bases and J by 2 bases, and 3 bases separated the two germline ends. CDR3 DNA (partial): TGTGCCAGCAGTCTGAGGAACTCCGACTACACC. Protein product: CASSLRNSDYT. The full CDR3 protein is CASSLRNSDYTF. Full variable domain (missing parts from reference TRBV26 and TRBJ1-2): NSKVIQTPRYLVKGQGQKAKMRCIPEKGHPVVFWYQQNKNNEFKFLINFQNQEVLQQIDMTEKRFSAECPSNSPCSLEIQSSEAGDSALYLCASSLRNSDYTFGSGTRLLVI.

This clone appeared a few times. Germline and genes: mouse. The CDR3 bases that were read are TGTGCCAGCACTCGGGGAAACTCCGACTACACC. This sequence encodes CASTRGNSDYT. The entire CDR3 sequence reads CASTRGNSDYTF. The rearrangement uses TRBV5 and TRBJ1-2; D call uncertain. Read coverage stops 1 residue before the CDR3 terminus; the germline J gene supplies the remainder. This CDR3 is 12 amino acids long. V was shortened by 7 bases and J by 1 base, with 7 bases between the two germline ends. Germline-derived CDR1 and CDR2 are LGHNA and YNLKQL (reference sequence).

This clone was detected only a few times. Germline and genes: mouse. Coverage ceases 1 residue before the CDR3 finishes, and the germline J gene fills in the end. The gene calls are TRBV1 and TRBJ2-7; D is perhaps TRBD2 (6 bases). Germline CDR1 is NSQYPW and CDR2 is LRSPGD (reference sequence). The CDR3 loop spans 15 amino acids. V was trimmed by 0 bases and J by 2 bases, leaving 11 bases between them. CDR3 protein: CTCSAEGGRPYEQYF. Partial CDR3 DNA: TGCACCTGCAGTGCAGAGGGGGGAAGGCCCTATGAACAGTAC.

Comment on this clone: Gene and germline names: mouse. The CDR3 end falls 1 residue outside the read, so it is completed with the germline J gene. This chain joins TRBV4 and TRBJ2-5; 8 positions match TRBD2. CDR1 LGHDT and CDR2 YNNKQL come from the germline V gene (reference sequence). Trimming cost V 5 bases and J 6 bases; bases outside gene matches: 7. This CDR3 has 14 residues. The CDR3 DNA, read in part, is TGTGCCAGCAGCCGCCGGGGGGGCGGTGACACCCAGTAC. This codes for CASSRRGGGDTQY. The entire CDR3 reads CASSRRGGGDTQYF.

For this clone: Gene names and germline refer to mouse. The read falls 1 residue short of the CDR3 end, and the missing part is taken from the germline J gene. The genes are TRBV2 and TRBJ2-5, with 9 bases that match TRBD2. Per germline, CDR1 LGHNA and CDR2 YSYQKL. Germline trimming cut 3 bases from V and 2 bases from J; bases unmatched to any gene: 3. This CDR3 spans 15 amino acids. The CDR3 bases that were read are TGTGCCAGCAGCCACGAACTGGGGGGCCAAGACACCCAGTAC. Translated: CASSHELGGQDTQY. The whole CDR3 sequence is CASSHELGGQDTQYF.

A word on this clone: Gene names denote mouse genes. The read halts 1 residue ahead of the CDR3 end, with the missing end drawn from the germline J gene. The chain links TRBV23 to TRBJ1-4; the D segment call TRBD1 is taken from the table without a DNA check. The germline gives CDR1 KGHTA, CDR2 FQNQQP. The CDR3 totals 17 residues. CDR3 region: CSSSQSRQIISNERLFF. CDR3 bases read: TGCTCCAGCAGTCAATCGAGACAAATAATTTCCAACGAAAGATTATTT.

To note about this clone: Germline and genes: mouse. Sequencing ends 1 residue short of the CDR3 end; the germline J gene provides the rest. The chain combines TRBV16 with TRBJ2-4, with 8 bases lining up with TRBD1. This CDR3 is 14 amino acids long. The germline V gene encodes CDR1 SGHSA and CDR2 FRNQAP. V gave up 4 bases and J gave up 2 bases; unmatched junction bases: 2. CDR3 protein: CASSSQGAQNTLYF. CDR3 bases read: TGTGCAAGCAGCTCTCAGGGGGCTCAAAACACCTTGTAC.